This T cell receptor beta chain is drawn from a study of T cells after yellow fever vaccination. V was clipped by 2 bases and J by 1 base, with 12 bases between them. The germline V gene encodes CDR1 MNHEY and CDR2 SMNVEV (reference sequence). The CDR3 contains 16 residues. TCRdb fed the 5' RACE reads into MiXCR, producing one record per CDR3 protein. Among about 550,000 distinct CDR3 sequences listed, around 21% were seen once. The chain employs TRBV27 and TRBJ2-4; unclear D gene. This TCR came from a man aged 25-45 years who received the YFV17D yellow fever vaccine. Sequences were derived from PBMCs, sampled 15 days after the yellow fever booster vaccination. CDR3 protein: CASSLRSPWAKNIQYF. CDR3 sequence (DNA): TGTGCCAGCAGTTTAAGGTCTCCCTGGGCCAAAAACATTCAGTACTTC.